This record concerns one T cell receptor (beta chain) sequence. No antigen is known for it. The sample is drawn from a study of T-cell memory formation after mild COVID-19. Study-wide results and limits: Pre-infection memory showed some responding clones, and this suggested that cross-reactive memory joined.

MiXCR, applied by TCRdb to the 5' RACE reads, yields one record per CDR3 protein. The sample yields fewer than 350,000 distinct CDR3 sequences, about 15% seen once. This TCR derives from a man between 18 and 35 years old who had mild COVID-19 (a few samples of this study predate the infection). Cell type and time point are not known. The sample was PBMCs or a T cell subset sorted from them (not recorded which).

CDR3 loop: CASSLDSGLTYGYTF. CDR3 DNA: TGTGCCAGCAGCTTAGATTCAGGGCTAACCTATGGCTACACCTTC. The chain combines TRBV7-2 with TRBJ1-2; D perhaps matches TRBD1 (5 bases). Trimming took off 1 base at V and 4 bases at J, with 13 bases between the two ends. Germline V gene lookup returns CDR1 SGHTA and CDR2 FQGNSA. This CDR3 has 15 residues.